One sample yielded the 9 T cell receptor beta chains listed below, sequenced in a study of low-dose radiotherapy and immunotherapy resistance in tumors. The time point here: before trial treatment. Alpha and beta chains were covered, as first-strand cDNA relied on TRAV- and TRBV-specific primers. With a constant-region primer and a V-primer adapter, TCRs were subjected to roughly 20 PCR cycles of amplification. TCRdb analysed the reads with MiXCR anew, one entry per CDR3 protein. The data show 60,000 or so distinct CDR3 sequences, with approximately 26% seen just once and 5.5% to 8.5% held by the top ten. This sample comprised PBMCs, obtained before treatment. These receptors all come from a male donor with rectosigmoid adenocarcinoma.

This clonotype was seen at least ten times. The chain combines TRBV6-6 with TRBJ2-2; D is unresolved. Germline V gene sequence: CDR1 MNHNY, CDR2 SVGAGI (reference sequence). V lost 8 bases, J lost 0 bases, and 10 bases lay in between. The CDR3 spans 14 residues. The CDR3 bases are TGTGCCAGCCTCTTCCACACGAACACCGGGGAGCTGTTTTTT. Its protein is CASLFHTNTGELFF.

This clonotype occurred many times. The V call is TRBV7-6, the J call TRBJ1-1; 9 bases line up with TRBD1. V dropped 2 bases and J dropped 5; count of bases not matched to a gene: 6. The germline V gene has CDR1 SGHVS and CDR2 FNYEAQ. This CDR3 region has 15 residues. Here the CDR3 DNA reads TGTGCCAGCAGCTTAACGGGACAGGGAGGGACTGAAGCTTTCTTT. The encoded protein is CASSLTGQGGTEAFF.

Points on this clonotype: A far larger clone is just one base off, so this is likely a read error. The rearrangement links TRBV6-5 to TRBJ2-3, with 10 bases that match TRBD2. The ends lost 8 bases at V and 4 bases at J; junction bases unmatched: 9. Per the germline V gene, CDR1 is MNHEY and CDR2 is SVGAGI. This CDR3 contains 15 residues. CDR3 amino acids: CASRRASGSSDTQYF. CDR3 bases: TGTGCCAGCCGCCGAGCTAGCGGGAGCTCAGATACGCAGTATTTT.

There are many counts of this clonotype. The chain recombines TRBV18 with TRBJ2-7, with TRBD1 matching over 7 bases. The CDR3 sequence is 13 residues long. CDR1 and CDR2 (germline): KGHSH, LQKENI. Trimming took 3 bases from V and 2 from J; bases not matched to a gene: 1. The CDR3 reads CASSPQGAYEQYF. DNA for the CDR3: TGTGCCAGCTCACCCCAGGGGGCCTACGAGCAGTACTTC.

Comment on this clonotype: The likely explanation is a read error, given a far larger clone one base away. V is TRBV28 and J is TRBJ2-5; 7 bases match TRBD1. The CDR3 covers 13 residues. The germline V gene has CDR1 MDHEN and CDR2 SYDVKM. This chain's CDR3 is CASSSGQAETHYF. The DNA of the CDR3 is TGTGCCAGCAGTTCTGGACAGGCGGAGACCCACTACTTC.

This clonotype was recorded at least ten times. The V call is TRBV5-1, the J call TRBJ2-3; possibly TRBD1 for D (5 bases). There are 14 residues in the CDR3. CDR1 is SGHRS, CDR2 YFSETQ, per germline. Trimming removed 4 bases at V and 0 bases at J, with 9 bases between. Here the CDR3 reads CASSGDSSTDTQYF. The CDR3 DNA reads TGCGCCAGCAGCGGCGACAGTAGCACAGATACGCAGTATTTT.

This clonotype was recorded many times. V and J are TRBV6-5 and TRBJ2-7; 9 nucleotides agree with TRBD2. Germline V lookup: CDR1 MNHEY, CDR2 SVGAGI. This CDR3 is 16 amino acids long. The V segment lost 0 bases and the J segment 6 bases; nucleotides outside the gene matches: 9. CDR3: CASSYSIAGGPREQYF. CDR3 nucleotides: TGTGCCAGCAGTTACTCGATCGCGGGGGGGCCTCGCGAGCAGTACTTC.

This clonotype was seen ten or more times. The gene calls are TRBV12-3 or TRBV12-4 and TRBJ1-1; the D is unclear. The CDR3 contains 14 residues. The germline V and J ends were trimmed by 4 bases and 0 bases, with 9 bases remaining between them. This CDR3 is CASSSRNMNTEAFF. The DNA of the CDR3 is TGTGCCAGCAGTTCTCGCAATATGAACACTGAAGCTTTCTTT.

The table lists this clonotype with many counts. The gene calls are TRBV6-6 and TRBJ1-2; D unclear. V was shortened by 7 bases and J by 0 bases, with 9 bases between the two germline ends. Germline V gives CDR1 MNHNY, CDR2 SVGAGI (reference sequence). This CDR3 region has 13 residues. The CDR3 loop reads CASIRKTNYGYTF. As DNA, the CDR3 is TGTGCCAGCATCCGAAAAACTAACTATGGCTACACCTTC.